These 2 T cell receptor beta chains were all obtained from the same sample, sequenced in a study of T cell responses to AZD1222 COVID-19 vaccine. The data were produced by immunoSEQ multiplex PCR, yet TCRdb's version contains in-frame clones alone and is incomplete. The sample records about 110,000 clones, about nine tenths being singletons. This specimen consisted of peripheral blood, obtained 28 days after the second AZD1222 dose. The receptor source for this set is an adult who received the AZD1222 COVID-19 vaccine.

This chain links TRBV3-1 (or the pseudogene TRBV3-2) with TRBJ2-5; 7 bases line up with TRBD2. The CDR3 sequence is 16 residues long. V was clipped by 0 bases and J by 2 bases; unmatched bases: 6. Looked up from germline, CDR1 is LGHDT and CDR2 is YNNKEL (reference sequence). The CDR3 coding sequence is TGTGCCAGCAGCCAAGAAGGTGGGGGGGGTCAAGAGACCCAGTACTTC. Encoded protein: CASSQEGGGGQETQYF.

This chain links TRBV5-1 with TRBJ2-7; the match to TRBD2 covers 12 bases. The length of the CDR3 is 15 residues. The J segment lost 4 bases and the V segment lost 2 bases, leaving 4 bases of the junction unmatched. Per germline, CDR1 SGHRS and CDR2 YFSETQ. CDR3 coding DNA: TGCGCCAGCAGCTTTGGACTAGCGGGGCTTTACGAGCAGTACTTC. Translated, it gives CASSFGLAGLYEQYF.